Listed below are T cell receptor beta chains from one sample, sequenced in a study of T cell responses to AZD1222 COVID-19 vaccine. Produced via immunoSEQ multiplex PCR; TCRdb's table is partial and in-frame only. Of tens of thousands of clones detected, 85% to 90% appear once; the ten largest clones hold over 2%. The sample in question was peripheral blood, obtained 28 days after the second AZD1222 dose. The receptor source for this set is an adult who received the AZD1222 COVID-19 vaccine. CDR3s include the opening cysteine and the closing phenylalanine or tryptophan. Expanded clones are given a class, and other clones once, few, many or no size at all.

size,J,V,CDR3
-,TRBJ1-5,TRBV6-5,CASTEGNRVNQPQHF
-,TRBJ1-3,TRBV5-5,CASSYPGQPDSGNTIYF
-,TRBJ1-1,TRBV5-6,CASSLSPPGEAFF
once,TRBJ1-6,TRBV19,CASSPDTESPLHF
-,TRBJ1-2,TRBV30,CAWSSRVSLPYGYTF
-,TRBJ1-4,TRBV24-1,CATSGVHERDEKLFF
-,TRBJ2-1,TRBV30,CAWSVGLLGRTYNEQFF
-,TRBJ1-1,TRBV19,CASSGTLTTEAFF
-,TRBJ1-6,TRBV30,CAWGTGNSPLHF
few,TRBJ2-3,TRBV5-8,CASSLYQTDTQYF
-,TRBJ2-5,TRBV11-2,CASSLEDRPQETQYF
-,TRBJ2-1,TRBV10-1,CASSEITRGGHNEQFF
-,TRBJ2-1,TRBV11-2,CASSPRRASSYNEQFF
-,TRBJ1-6,TRBV7-2,CASSLVSDAPLHF
-,TRBJ1-1,TRBV2,CASSPGHPNTEAFF
-,TRBJ2-3,TRBV7-3,CASSPVGDGPSDTQYF
-,TRBJ1-1,TRBV11-3,CASSQQGGTEAFF
-,TRBJ2-5,TRBV11-2,CASSLLLAGRETQYF
-,TRBJ2-4,TRBV3-1/TRBV3-2,CASSRDMDQNIQYF
few,TRBJ2-3,TRBV6-4,CASSDAGDTDTQYF
-,TRBJ1-2,TRBV9,CASSVGPGMGGYTF
-,TRBJ2-7,TRBV19,CASSDGTGEFNEQYF
-,TRBJ1-1,TRBV10-3,CAISGTGGGGEAFF
-,TRBJ2-7,TRBV9,CASSVSQGYEQYF
-,TRBJ2-3,TRBV6-4,CASSEKGATDTQYF
-,TRBJ2-2,TRBV18,CASSPGLGPTGELFF
-,TRBJ2-7,TRBV5-1,CASSLGRTSGGPYEQYF
-,TRBJ1-2,TRBV30,CAWSASGQAYTF
once,TRBJ2-1,TRBV5-1,CASSPSGAYNEQFF
-,TRBJ2-1,TRBV13,CAGENGQFF
-,TRBJ2-1,TRBV10-1,CASSEKMLAGVNEQFF
-,TRBJ2-2,TRBV29-1,CSVTQVNTGELFF
-,TRBJ2-3,TRBV29-1,CSVGGGTDTQYF
-,TRBJ2-7,TRBV29-1,CSGSRGSGGEQYF
-,TRBJ1-2,TRBV12-3/TRBV12-4,CASSWGIFYGYTF
once,TRBJ1-4,TRBV7-5,CARSLGIGGNEKLFF